This TCR beta chain was sequenced during a study of T cells in Graves' hyperthyroidism and ophthalmopathy. Study outcomes and limitations: Within blood appeared most thyroid clonotypes that had expanded above 0.001. Ophthalmopathy was told apart from stable hyperthyroidism by a 13 V-J model.

For this clonotype: Antigen unknown.

Amplified TCR beta CDR3 regions derived from RNA transcripts. The TCR CDR3 was amplified in a first-round RT-PCR using the HTBI primer set. TCRdb reprocessed the multiplex PCR reads via MiXCR and lists one record per CDR3 protein. This repertoire shows more than 600,000 distinct CDR3 sequences, about 16% found once; its top ten account for under 8.5%. For Graves' hyperthyroidism to be stable, ophthalmopathy could not progress within 18 months. Hyperthyroidism had been newly diagnosed in patients aged 18 to 65, and its duration was under 2 months. The CDR3 is 14 residues long. With 5 bases removed from V and 6 bases from J, the gap between germline ends came to 14 bases.

The chain carries TRBV12-3 or TRBV12-4 and TRBJ1-5; D is ambiguous. Input material: blood. The receptor was derived from a man between 18 and 35 years old with Graves' hyperthyroidism. CDR3 region: CASSPRRGRQPQHF. The CDR3 nucleotides read TGTGCCAGCAGTCCCCGACGGGGTCGTCAGCCCCAGCATTTT.